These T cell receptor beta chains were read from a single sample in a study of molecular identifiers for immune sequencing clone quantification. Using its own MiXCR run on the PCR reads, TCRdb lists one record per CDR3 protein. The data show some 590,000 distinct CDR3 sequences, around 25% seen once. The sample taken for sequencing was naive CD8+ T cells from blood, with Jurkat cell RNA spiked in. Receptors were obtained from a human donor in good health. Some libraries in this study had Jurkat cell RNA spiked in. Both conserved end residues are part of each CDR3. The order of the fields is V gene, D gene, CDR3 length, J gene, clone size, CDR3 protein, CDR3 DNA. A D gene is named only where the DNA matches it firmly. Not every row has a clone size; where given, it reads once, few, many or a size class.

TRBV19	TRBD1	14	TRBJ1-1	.	CASSITGGATEASF	TGTGCCAGTAGTATTACAGGGGGCGCGACTGAAGCTTCCTTT
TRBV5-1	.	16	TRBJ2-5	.	CASSWGAGPSQETQYF	TGCGCCAGCAGCTGGGGGGCGGGCCCCTCACAAGAGACCCAGTACTTC
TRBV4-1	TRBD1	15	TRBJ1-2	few	CASSQDRQGIDGYTF	TGCGCCAGCAGCCAAGATCGACAGGGAATTGATGGCTACACCTTC
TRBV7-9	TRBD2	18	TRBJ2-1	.	CASSLEVSGGSSYNEQFF	TGTGCCAGCAGCTTAGAGGTTAGCGGGGGGTCCTCCTACAATGAGCAGTTCTTC
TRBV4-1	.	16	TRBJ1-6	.	CASSQEGLAPGSPLHF	TGCGCCAGCAGCCAAGAAGGGCTGGCCCCAGGTTCACCCCTCCACTTT
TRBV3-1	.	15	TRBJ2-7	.	CASSQGLRAEDEQYF	TGTGCCAGCAGCCAAGGCCTCCGGGCAGAGGACGAGCAGTACTTC
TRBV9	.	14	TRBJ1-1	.	CASSPWEGNTEAFF	TGTGCCAGCAGCCCCTGGGAGGGGAACACTGAAGCTTTCTTT
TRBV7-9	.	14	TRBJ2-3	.	CASSLPGSVDTQNF	TGTGCCAGCAGCTTACCAGGGTCGGTAGATACGCAGAATTTT
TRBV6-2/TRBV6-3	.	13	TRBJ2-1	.	CASSYSEGHEQFF	TGTGCCAGCAGTTACTCGGAGGGTCATGAGCAGTTCTTC
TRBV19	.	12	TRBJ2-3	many	CASSIGGSAQYF	TGTGCCAGTAGTATTGGAGGGTCGGCGCAGTATTTT
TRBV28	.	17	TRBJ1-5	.	CASGEDVGHYSNQPQHF	TGTGCCAGCGGGGAAGACGTCGGACACTATAGCAATCAGCCCCAGCATTTT
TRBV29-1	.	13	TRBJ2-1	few	CSADPWSGAEQFF	TGCAGCGCTGACCCGTGGAGCGGAGCCGAGCAGTTCTTC
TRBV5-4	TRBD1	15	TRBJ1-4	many	CASSRGQGSQEKLFF	TGTGCCAGCAGCCGCGGACAGGGAAGTCAAGAAAAACTGTTTTTT
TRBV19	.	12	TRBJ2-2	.	CASRTRTGELFF	TGTGCCAGTCGGACTCGTACCGGGGAGCTGTTTTTT